Listed here are 20 T cell receptor beta chains from one sample, sequenced in a study of blood T cell repertoires in COVID-19. Assay used: immunoSEQ multiplex PCR; TCRdb lists only in-frame clones, some missing. The sample lists 250,000 to 400,000 clones, roughly 90% occurring once. Sequenced: peripheral blood. The receptors come from a woman aged 25 to 39 with COVID-19, enrolled during active disease.

This clone was seen once. J is TRBJ1-5 and V is TRBV4-1; TRBD1 agrees at 11 bases. This CDR3 has 16 amino acids. V was pared by 1 base and J by 6 bases, with 5 bases of the junction left unmatched. The germline CDR1 and CDR2 sequences are MGHRA and YSYEKL. As DNA, the CDR3 is TGCGCCAGCAGCCAAGTACCGGACAGGGGGCCTCAGCCCCAGCATTTT. Translated: CASSQVPDRGPQPQHF.

This clone has only one observation. The chain carries TRBV15 and TRBJ2-3, with 8 bases lining up with TRBD2. The CDR3 runs 16 residues. CDR1 is LNHNV and CDR2 is YYDKDF in the germline V gene (reference sequence). V gave up 3 bases and J gave up 4 bases; unmatched junction bases: 9. In nucleotides, the CDR3 is TGTGCCACCAGCAGGGGGACTAGTGGGAGGGCAGATACGCAGTATTTT. Amino acids: CATSRGTSGRADTQYF.

The chain employs TRBV6-5 and TRBJ2-2, with a possible D match to TRBD2 (7 bases). CDR1 and CDR2 (germline): MNHEY, SVGAGI. Trimming left V 5 bases short and J 3 bases short, with 13 bases between. The CDR3 runs 15 residues. CDR3 coding DNA: TGTGCCAGCAGTAGGGGGGGGACCGACACCGGGGAGCTGTTTTTT. Translating gives CASSRGGTDTGELFF.

The rearrangement joins TRBV28 to TRBJ2-1, with D perhaps TRBD2 (6 bases). Germline V gene sequence: CDR1 MDHEN, CDR2 SYDVKM. There are 15 residues in the CDR3. Trimming left V 2 bases short and J 1 base short, with 9 bases between. The DNA of the CDR3 is TGTGCCAGCAGTTTAACGGGAGAGTCCTACAATGAGCAGTTCTTC. It is translated as CASSLTGESYNEQFF.

The chain links TRBV14 to TRBJ2-1; TRBD1 aligns across 10 bases. The germline gives CDR1 SGHDN, CDR2 FVKESK. This CDR3 region has 13 residues. V lost 8 bases to trimming and J lost 4 bases; unmatched junction nucleotides: 2. In nucleotides, the CDR3 is TGTGCCAGCGGGGGACAGGGGTACAATGAGCAGTTCTTC. This gives the protein CASGGQGYNEQFF.

V and J are TRBV7-3 and TRBJ2-2, with no clear D. V dropped 1 base and J dropped 1 base, with 7 bases sitting between them. The germline CDR1 and CDR2 sequences are SGHTA and FQGTGA. The CDR3 totals 15 residues. CDR3 sequence: CASSLNAGNTGELFF. The CDR3 region has the DNA TGTGCCAGCAGCTTAAACGCCGGGAACACCGGGGAGCTGTTTTTT.

V is TRBV7-2 and J is TRBJ1-2, with D possibly matching TRBD1 (6 bases). There are 14 residues in the CDR3. The V end lost 1 base, the J end lost 8 bases, and 14 bases lay between the germline ends. Germline lookup yields CDR1 SGHTA and CDR2 FQGNSA. The CDR3 sequence is CASSLEGGVGGYTF. The CDR3 nucleotides read TGTGCCAGCAGCTTAGAAGGGGGGGTTGGCGGCTACACCTTC.

The V and J genes are TRBV5-1 and TRBJ2-3; 7 bases line up with TRBD1. V shed 0 bases, J shed 0 bases, and the junction held 4 bases outside the gene matches. CDR1 is SGHRS and CDR2 is YFSETQ in the germline V gene. The CDR3 totals 16 residues. DNA for the CDR3: TGCGCCAGCAGCTTGGGGGGGACAGCAAGCACAGATACGCAGTATTTT. This translates into CASSLGGTASTDTQYF.

Only a few counts were recorded for this clone. The chain has TRBV4-1 and TRBJ1-6; D is unclear. The CDR3 sequence is 15 residues long. CDR1 and CDR2 from the germline V gene are MGHRA and YSYEKL. V shed 5 bases and J shed 0 bases, with 8 bases lying between them. The CDR3 loop is CASSSASSYNSPLHF. CDR3 nucleotide sequence: TGCGCCAGCAGCTCCGCCAGCTCCTATAATTCACCCCTCCACTTT.

This clone appeared a few times. This chain joins TRBV9 and TRBJ1-2; 10 bases match TRBD1. J was trimmed by 7 bases and V by 0 bases; bases with no gene match: 0. In germline, CDR1 is SGDLS, CDR2 YYNGEE. This CDR3 has 13 residues. The DNA of the CDR3 is TGTGCCAGCAGCGTAGGGACAGGGGGTGGCTACACCTTC. Its protein product is CASSVGTGGGYTF. Based on the CDR3 plus reference TRBV9 and TRBJ1-2, the full variable domain is DSGVTQTPKHLITATGQRVTLRCSPRSGDLSVYWYQQSLDQGLQFLIQYYNGEERAKGNILERFSAQQFPDLHSELNLSSLELGDSALYFCASSVGTGGGYTFGSGTRLTVV.

V is TRBV10-3 and J is TRBJ1-1; D perhaps matches TRBD1 (6 bases). The ends were cut back, 11 bases at V and 1 base at J, with 14 bases in the middle. The CDR3 consists of 13 residues. The germline gives CDR1 ENHRY, CDR2 SYGVKD. CDR3 bases: TGTGCCTCCACTCCGACAGGGAACACTGAAGCTTTCTTT. Protein product: CASTPTGNTEAFF.

The chain joins TRBV5-1 to TRBJ1-2; the match to TRBD1 covers 7 bases. The CDR3 has 15 residues. J was trimmed by 7 bases and V by 0 bases; bases with no gene match: 9. Germline CDR1 is SGHRS and CDR2 is YFSETQ. The CDR3 loop is CASSLEPGGSFGYTF. The DNA for the CDR3 is TGCGCCAGCAGCTTGGAGCCAGGGGGGAGTTTTGGCTACACCTTC.

The V call is TRBV12-5, the J call TRBJ1-1; no firm D call. This CDR3 comprises 12 residues. Germline CDR1 LGHNT, CDR2 FRNRAP. Trimming pared 3 bases from V and 6 bases from J, leaving 8 bases between. DNA of the CDR3: TGTGCTAGTGGTTTTGAGGGATCTGAAGCTTTCTTT. This sequence encodes CASGFEGSEAFF.

V gene TRBV28 combines with J gene TRBJ1-5; 10 bases line up with TRBD1. CDR3 length: 14 residues. CDR1 and CDR2 (germline): MDHEN, SYDVKM. V lost 7 bases and J lost 4; bases outside the gene matches: 4. The CDR3 here is CASIDRGRNQPQHF. CDR3 sequence (DNA): TGTGCCAGCATCGACAGGGGGCGGAATCAGCCCCAGCATTTT.

This clone was detected once. The rearrangement uses TRBV12-5 and TRBJ2-6, with 8 bases fitting TRBD1. After removal of 2 bases from V and 0 bases from J, the junction contained 3 bases not matched to a gene. Germline V gives CDR1 LGHNT, CDR2 FRNRAP. The CDR3 has 17 residues. CDR3 residues: CASGLRTGISGANVLTF. The CDR3 DNA is TGTGCTAGTGGTTTGCGGACAGGGATCTCTGGGGCCAACGTCCTGACTTTC.

The CDR3 nucleotides are TGTGCCATCAGTGAGTCTCCTAGCGGGAGATTCGACGAGCAGTACTTC. It yields the protein CAISESPSGRFDEQYF. The chain couples TRBV10-3 to TRBJ2-7; TRBD2 aligns across 10 bases. The germline CDR1 and CDR2 sequences are ENHRY and SYGVKD. The CDR3 loop spans 16 amino acids. Germline trimming cut 0 bases from V and 5 bases from J; bases unmatched to any gene: 7.

J is TRBJ1-1 and V is TRBV4-1, with 9 bases matching TRBD1. Germline CDR1 and CDR2: MGHRA and YSYEKL. The CDR3 length is 16 residues. The trim removed 3 bases at V and 10 bases at J, leaving 15 bases unmatched. The CDR3 here is CASSQGPGTGMIGAFF. CDR3 nucleotide sequence: TGCGCCAGCAGCCAGGGACCCGGGACAGGGATGATAGGAGCTTTCTTT.

J is TRBJ1-4 and V is TRBV3-1 (or the pseudogene TRBV3-2), with no clear D. CDR1 and CDR2 from the germline V gene are LGHDT and YNNKEL (reference sequence). The ends were cut back, 1 base at V and 4 bases at J, with 10 bases in the middle. This CDR3 has 15 residues. The chain's CDR3 is CASSQGWAGNEKLFF. The CDR3 bases are TGTGCCAGCAGCCAAGGGTGGGCAGGTAATGAAAAACTGTTTTTT.

The V call is TRBV20-1, the J call TRBJ1-1, with D uncertain. The CDR3 length is 11 residues. Germline-derived CDR1 and CDR2 are DFQATT and SNEGSKA (reference sequence). The ends were cut back, 3 bases at V and 11 bases at J, with 13 bases in the middle. CDR3 amino acids: CSASSETVAFF. DNA of the CDR3: TGCAGTGCTAGTTCGGAAACAGTGGCTTTCTTT.

In its sample, this clone was seen a few times. The chain combines TRBV6-4 with TRBJ2-3; D possibly corresponds to TRBD2 (6 bases). The CDR3 has 16 amino acids. Germline CDR1 is MRHNA and CDR2 is SNTAGT. V lost 0 bases and J 4 bases, leaving 14 bases between the germline ends. CDR3 nucleotides: TGTGCCAGCAGTGACTCGCCGGGAGAAGGGGCAGATACGCAGTATTTT. Translating it yields CASSDSPGEGADTQYF.